The 20 T cell receptor beta chains below all came from one sample that was sequenced in a study of neurological immune-mediated disorders. Using its own MiXCR run on the 5' RACE reads, TCRdb lists one record per CDR3 protein. Of 30,000 to 45,000 distinct CDR3 sequences listed, roughly 12% are singletons. The sequenced sample consisted of CD4+ T cells from blood. The origin of the receptors is a woman aged 30 to 39 with HTLV-1-associated myelopathy (HAM/TSP).

This clonotype was detected many times. The V call is TRBV4-2, the J call TRBJ2-7; unclear D gene. The V end lost 2 bases, the J end lost 6 bases, and 11 bases lay between the germline ends. The CDR3 runs to 13 residues. Germline CDR1 and CDR2: LGHNA and YNFKEQ. The CDR3 DNA reads as TGTGCCAGCAGCCAACTCACCGCCGGCGAGCAGTACTTC. Translating it yields CASSQLTAGEQYF.

This clonotype occurred many times. The chain is built from TRBV20-1 and TRBJ2-3; 7 bases fit TRBD2. The CDR3 spans 15 residues. The trim removed 0 bases at V and 1 base at J, leaving 4 bases unmatched. CDR1 is DFQATT and CDR2 is SNEGSKA in the germline V gene (reference sequence). The CDR3 nucleotides are TGCAGTGCTAGAGATGCCACTAGCGGCACAGATACGCAGTATTTT. Residues: CSARDATSGTDTQYF.

There are many counts of this clonotype. The V and J genes are TRBV19 and TRBJ1-2; D remains ambiguous. The CDR3 contains 12 residues. V lost 4 bases and J 5 bases, leaving 8 bases between the germline ends. Germline V gives CDR1 LNHDA, CDR2 SQIVND (reference sequence). The chain's CDR3 is CASSSGRYGYTF. The CDR3 region has the DNA TGTGCCAGTAGTAGCGGTCGGTATGGCTACACCTTC.

This clonotype turned up a few times. The chain links TRBV29-1 to TRBJ1-1; D is undetermined. V dropped 5 bases and J dropped 1 base, with 11 bases sitting between them. The CDR3 spans 13 residues. Germline V gives CDR1 SQVTM, CDR2 ANQGSEA. CDR3 DNA sequence: TGCAGCGTTCTTCCCATGGAGAACACTGAAGCTTTCTTT. Its translation is CSVLPMENTEAFF.

This clonotype was detected ten times or more. The chain carries TRBV7-9 and TRBJ2-7; D is possibly TRBD1 (5 bases). The CDR3 covers 11 residues. Trimming cost V 3 bases and J 6 bases, with 6 bases left between them. Looked up from germline, CDR1 is SEHNR and CDR2 is FQNEAQ (reference sequence). The CDR3 protein is CASSLGREQYF. CDR3 DNA sequence: TGTGCCAGCAGCTTGGGGCGCGAGCAGTACTTC.

This clonotype appeared many times. This chain links TRBV5-1 with TRBJ2-3; TRBD1 or TRBD2 may be the D gene (5 bases each). The CDR3 length is 14 residues. Germline CDR1 and CDR2: SGHRS and YFSETQ. V lost 4 bases and J 4 bases, leaving 13 bases between the germline ends. The chain's CDR3 is CASSLFGAADTQYF. For the CDR3, the DNA is TGCGCCAGCAGCCTATTCGGGGCAGCAGATACGCAGTATTTT.

This sequence joins TRBV20-1 and TRBJ1-5, with D tentatively TRBD1 (6 bases). The CDR3 is 13 residues long. Trimming left V 2 bases short and J 10 bases short, with 15 bases between. Germline CDR1 DFQATT, CDR2 SNEGSKA (reference sequence). CDR3 residues: CSARTRGTHPQHF. DNA of the CDR3: TGCAGTGCTAGAACCAGGGGAACTCATCCCCAGCATTTT.

This clonotype was recorded many times. This rearrangement joins TRBV20-1 to TRBJ1-5; D is unclear. The CDR3 runs to 14 residues. The V and J ends lost 6 bases and 0 bases respectively, with 12 bases between them. Germline-derived CDR1 and CDR2 are DFQATT and SNEGSKA (reference sequence). The CDR3 nucleotides are TGCAGTGCGGCAGGACGGAGTAGCAATCAGCCCCAGCATTTT. Its protein is CSAAGRSSNQPQHF.

This clonotype was counted many times. The J gene is TRBJ2-7, the V gene TRBV14; TRBD1 is a possible D gene (6 bases). V lost 1 base and J lost 0, with 10 bases in between. Germline V gene sequence: CDR1 SGHDN, CDR2 FVKESK. This CDR3 has 15 residues. The chain's CDR3 is CASSQGQASSYEQYF. For the CDR3, the DNA is TGTGCCAGCAGCCAAGGACAGGCGTCCTCCTACGAGCAGTACTTC.

This clonotype was observed at least ten times. This chain joins TRBV20-1 and TRBJ2-7; TRBD1 or TRBD2 may be the D gene (5 bases each). Trimming removed 3 bases from V and 5 bases from J, with 23 bases in between. The germline gives CDR1 DFQATT, CDR2 SNEGSKA (reference sequence). This CDR3 is built from 16 residues. The CDR3 DNA reads TGCAGTGCTAGTAGGTTCGGTGGGGACGCTAGCCACGAGCAGTACTTC. Translating gives CSASRFGGDASHEQYF.

The CDR3 spells CSAPSGRGSEQFF. The DNA of the CDR3 is TGCAGTGCTCCTAGCGGGAGGGGGAGTGAGCAGTTCTTC. The chain uses TRBV20-1 and TRBJ2-1, with 12 bases that match TRBD2. Germline CDR1 is DFQATT and CDR2 is SNEGSKA (reference sequence). V lost 5 bases, J lost 9 bases, and 5 bases stayed unmatched. The CDR3 loop spans 13 amino acids.

The table lists this clonotype with many counts. The genes are TRBV12-3 or TRBV12-4 and TRBJ2-7; no firm D call. This CDR3 region has 12 residues. Trimming took 1 base from V and 6 from J, leaving 7 bases between them. The CDR3 here is CASSLGVLEQYF. The CDR3 nucleotides read TGTGCCAGCAGTTTAGGGGTGCTCGAGCAGTACTTC.

Remarks on this clonotype: A read error may produce the germline difference seen at one junction end. V gene TRBV5-1 combines with J gene TRBJ2-3, with TRBD2 identical over 15 bases. The germline V gene encodes CDR1 SGHRS and CDR2 YFSETQ. The CDR3 spans 17 residues. In nucleotides, the CDR3 is TGTGCCAGCAGCCCCGGACTAGCGGGGGGGCCTAAAGATACGCAGTATTTT. This translates into CASSPGLAGGPKDTQYF. Together with reference TRBV5-1 and TRBJ2-3, the CDR3 gives the full variable domain: KAGVTQTPRYLIKTRGQQVTLSCSPISGHRSVSWYQQTPGQGLQFLFEYFSETQRNKGNFPGRFSGRQFSNSRSEMNVSTLELGDSALYLCASSPGLAGGPKDTQYFGPGTRLTVL.

In its sample, this clonotype was seen many times. The rearrangement uses TRBV3-1 and TRBJ2-6; 9 bases are shared with TRBD1. Germline CDR1 and CDR2: LGHDT and YNNKEL (reference sequence). CDR3 length: 18 amino acids. V trimming: 2 bases; J trimming: 0 bases; junction bases outside the gene matches: 5. The CDR3 here is CASSQWDRAPSGANVLTF. The CDR3 nucleotides read TGTGCCAGCAGCCAATGGGACAGGGCCCCCTCTGGGGCCAACGTCCTGACTTTC. Full variable domain (remainder filled in from reference TRBV3-1 and TRBJ2-6): DTAVSQTPKYLVTQMGNDKSIKCEQNLGHDTMYWYKQDSKKFLKIMFSYNNKELIINETVPNRFSPKSPDKAHLNLHINSLELGDSAVYFCASSQWDRAPSGANVLTFGAGSRLTVL.

This clonotype was observed many times. The CDR3: CASSLVTGAKLTGELFF. DNA for the CDR3: TGTGCCAGCAGCTTGGTTACGGGGGCAAAATTAACCGGGGAGCTGTTTTTT. The chain recombines TRBV5-4 with TRBJ2-2; D may correspond to TRBD1 or TRBD2 (6 bases each). CDR1 is SGHNT, CDR2 YYREEE, per germline (reference sequence). The CDR3 sequence is 17 residues long. V lost 0 bases and J 5 bases, leaving 17 bases between the germline ends.

This clonotype was detected many times. The chain combines TRBV11-3 with TRBJ1-6, with a weak D call TRBD1 (6 bases). There are 17 residues in the CDR3. V was trimmed by 3 bases and J by 2 bases, leaving 14 bases between them. In germline, CDR1 is SGHNT, CDR2 YENEEA. CDR3 loop: CASSFAQGDTYNSPLHF. CDR3 coding DNA: TGTGCCAGCAGCTTTGCACAGGGTGATACCTATAATTCACCCCTCCACTTT.

There are many counts of this clonotype. The V gene is TRBV7-9, the J gene TRBJ2-1; D not resolved. The V end lost 2 bases, the J end lost 0 bases, and 14 bases lay between the germline ends. The germline V gene has CDR1 SEHNR and CDR2 FQNEAQ (reference sequence). The CDR3 is 17 amino acids. The CDR3 region has the DNA TGTGCCAGCAGCTTAAGATCAGGAAACCGCTCCTACAATGAGCAGTTCTTC. Translated: CASSLRSGNRSYNEQFF.

At least ten counts were recorded for this clonotype. This chain joins TRBV10-2 and TRBJ1-2; 7 bases agree with TRBD1. V gave up 6 bases and J gave up 4 bases; unmatched junction bases: 11. CDR1 WSHSY and CDR2 SAAADI come from the germline V gene. There are 15 residues in the CDR3. CDR3 amino acids: CASSPNRGRGYGYTF. For the CDR3, the DNA is TGCGCCAGCAGCCCGAACAGGGGTCGGGGCTATGGCTACACCTTC.

Remarks on this clonotype: A read error is possible here, since a much larger clone lies one base away. In nucleotides, the CDR3 is TGTACCAGTAGGGACAGAAGCTCTGGAAACACCATATATTTT. It codes for CTSRDRSSGNTIYF. The chain recombines TRBV12-3 or TRBV12-4 with TRBJ1-3; 7 bases match TRBD1. This CDR3 region has 14 residues.

This clonotype was observed many times. The chain carries TRBV3-1 and TRBJ2-2; D unresolved. Trimming took 1 base from V and 3 from J, leaving 12 bases between them. The CDR3 sequence is 16 residues long. CDR1 and CDR2 (germline): LGHDT, YNNKEL (reference sequence). CDR3 amino acids: CASSQVLGLHTGELFF. The CDR3 nucleotides read TGTGCCAGCAGCCAAGTGCTCGGCCTGCACACCGGGGAGCTGTTTTTT.